These 30 T cell receptor beta chains were all obtained from the same sample, sequenced in a study of T-cell memory formation after mild COVID-19. TCRdb reprocessed the 5' RACE reads with MiXCR, giving one entry per CDR3 protein. The sample records 250,000 to 350,000 distinct CDR3 sequences, approximately 19% being singletons. Sequencing was carried out using PBMCs or a T cell subset sorted from them (not recorded which). These receptors originate from a man younger than 30 who had mild COVID-19 (a few samples of this study predate the infection). Cell type and time point are not known.

This clonotype turned up a few times. The genes are TRBV6-1 and TRBJ1-6; a weak D match, TRBD1 (6 bases). This CDR3 contains 16 residues. Looked up from germline, CDR1 is MNHNS and CDR2 is SASEGT. The V gene lost 7 bases and the J gene lost 0 bases, with 13 bases spanning the gap. CDR3 in DNA: TGTGCCAGCACCCTGGGACATAGCTCCTATAATTCACCCCTCCACTTT. Translation: CASTLGHSSYNSPLHF.

Many counts were recorded for this clonotype. V and J are TRBV2 and TRBJ2-5, with D tentatively TRBD2 (6 bases). Trimming removed 6 bases at V and 5 bases at J, with 10 bases between. Germline CDR1 is SNHLY and CDR2 is FYNNEI. This CDR3 is built from 12 residues. CDR3 protein: CASSAGSETQYF. Written as DNA, the CDR3 is TGTGCCAGCAGCGCGGGGTCGGAGACCCAGTACTTC.

J is TRBJ1-1 and V is TRBV7-6; D not resolved. The germline V gene encodes CDR1 SGHVS and CDR2 FNYEAQ. V lost 4 bases, J lost 5 bases, and 11 bases lay in between. CDR3 length equals 13 residues. The CDR3 bases are TGTGCCAGCAGCTCCCAGGCGGGAACTGAAGCTTTCTTT. Protein sequence: CASSSQAGTEAFF.

This clonotype was recorded a few times. This chain uses TRBV10-3 with TRBJ2-1; D is undetermined. V was trimmed by 10 bases and J by 4 bases, leaving 8 bases between them. Per germline, CDR1 ENHRY and CDR2 SYGVKD. The CDR3 has 11 residues. The CDR3 DNA follows: TGTGCCACCCTTTATTACAATGAGCAGTTCTTC. Translation: CATLYYNEQFF.

This chain uses TRBV15 with TRBJ2-1; tentatively, D is TRBD1 or TRBD2 (5 bases each). The germline V gene has CDR1 LNHNV and CDR2 YYDKDF (reference sequence). V was trimmed by 1 base and J by 2 bases, leaving 9 bases between them. The CDR3 runs to 15 residues. The CDR3 nucleotides are TGTGCCACCAGCAGAGGGGGGTCTGCCTACAATGAGCAGTTCTTC. Protein: CATSRGGSAYNEQFF.

The chain joins TRBV7-4 to TRBJ1-5; no firm D call. The CDR3 covers 14 residues. CDR1 is SGHVT and CDR2 is SQSDAQ in the germline V gene. The germline V and J ends were trimmed by 7 bases and 0 bases, with 10 bases remaining between them. DNA of the CDR3: TGTGCCAGCACCATGGAGTATAGCAATCAGCCCCAGCATTTT. Protein sequence: CASTMEYSNQPQHF. The complete variable domain, with remaining parts taken from reference TRBV7-4 and TRBJ1-5, reads GAGVSQSPRYKVAKRGRDVALRCDSISGHVTLYWYRQTLGQGSEVLTYSQSDAQRDKSGRPSGRFSAERPERSVSTLKIQRTEQGDSAVYLCASTMEYSNQPQHFGDGTRLSIL.

This clonotype was counted a single time. The CDR3 DNA sequence: TGTGCCAGCAGCTTTTGGGCAGTCCAAGAGACCCAGTACTTC. This codes for CASSFWAVQETQYF. The V and J genes are TRBV7-8 and TRBJ2-5; D is uncertain. This CDR3 spans 14 amino acids. Trimming removed 3 bases at V and 1 base at J, with 9 bases between. CDR1 is SGHVS and CDR2 is FQNEAQ in the germline V gene.

In this sample, this clonotype turned up a few times. The chain carries TRBV5-1 and TRBJ2-3, with 8 bases fitting TRBD2. The germline CDR1 and CDR2 sequences are SGHRS and YFSETQ. This CDR3 spans 15 amino acids. V was pared by 0 bases and J by 5 bases, with 5 bases of the junction left unmatched. The CDR3 protein is CASSLDRTSRDTQYF. The CDR3 nucleotides read TGCGCCAGCAGCTTGGATCGGACTAGCCGAGATACGCAGTATTTT.

CDR3 amino acids: CASSYSRWEGGYTF. CDR3 DNA sequence: TGTGCCAGCAGTTACTCGAGATGGGAAGGGGGCTACACCTTC. The V and J genes are TRBV6-5 and TRBJ1-2, with D unclear. CDR3 length equals 14 residues. Looked up from germline, CDR1 is MNHEY and CDR2 is SVGAGI. Trimming took off 0 bases at V and 8 bases at J, with 13 bases between the two ends.

The sample holds a few counts of this clonotype. V gene TRBV20-1 combines with J gene TRBJ2-7; 10 positions match TRBD2. Looked up from germline, CDR1 is DFQATT and CDR2 is SNEGSKA (reference sequence). The CDR3 is made up of 15 amino acids. With 1 base clipped from V and 2 bases from J, the junction kept 5 bases outside the gene matches. The CDR3 nucleotides are TGCAGTGCTAGAGGCCACCTAGCGGGAGCCTACGAGCAGTACTTC. Its protein product is CSARGHLAGAYEQYF.

The genes are TRBV7-9 and TRBJ1-4; D remains ambiguous. This CDR3 has 13 amino acids. V lost 2 bases to trimming and J lost 7 bases, with 8 bases between them. Germline V gene lookup returns CDR1 SEHNR and CDR2 FQNEAQ (reference sequence). This CDR3 reads CASSLSGSEKLFF. CDR3 sequence (DNA): TGTGCCAGCAGCTTAAGTGGGAGTGAAAAACTGTTTTTT.

This clonotype showed up just a few times. This chain uses TRBV6-2 or TRBV6-3 with TRBJ2-7, with TRBD2 matching 7 bases. J was trimmed by 7 bases and V by 2 bases; bases with no gene match: 5. The germline V gene has CDR1 MNHEY and CDR2 SVGEGT. This CDR3 is built from 13 residues. The CDR3 sequence is CASSYGGDDEQYV. The CDR3, as DNA: TGTGCCAGCAGTTACGGGGGGGACGATGAGCAGTACGTC.

The rearrangement uses TRBV29-1 and TRBJ2-3; D not certain. The CDR3 is 14 amino acids. The ends were cut back, 5 bases at V and 6 bases at J, with 18 bases in the middle. The germline CDR1 and CDR2 sequences are SQVTM and ANQGSEA. CDR3 coding DNA: TGCAGCGTTCAGGATTCACTCCGATCGGATACGCAGTATTTT. Translating gives CSVQDSLRSDTQYF.

The genes are TRBV5-1 and TRBJ1-2, with 7 bases identical to TRBD1. Germline loops: CDR1 SGHRS, CDR2 YFSETQ. V was pared by 3 bases and J by 1 base, with 9 bases of the junction left unmatched. CDR3 length: 16 residues. The CDR3 region has the DNA TGCGCCAGCAGCTCCGGGGACAGCCCACTTAACTATGGCTACACCTTC. Its protein is CASSSGDSPLNYGYTF.

This clonotype was seen more than once but under ten times. The chain combines TRBV6-5 with TRBJ1-4; 9 positions agree with TRBD1. Germline V gives CDR1 MNHEY, CDR2 SVGAGI. The V and J ends lost 0 bases and 8 bases, in that order; junction bases with no gene match: 4. The CDR3 covers 15 residues. The CDR3 sequence is CASSYSGTGWEKLFF. The CDR3 nucleotides are TGTGCCAGCAGTTACTCTGGGACAGGGTGGGAAAAACTGTTTTTT.

This clonotype was observed a handful of times. V usage is TRBV11-2 and J usage is TRBJ2-3; 7 bases fit TRBD1. Germline V gives CDR1 SGHAT, CDR2 FQNNGV. With 8 bases clipped from V and 1 base from J, the junction kept 6 bases outside the gene matches. CDR3 length equals 14 residues. Here the CDR3 DNA reads TGTGCCAGCCGACAGGGTGGCGGCACAGATACGCAGTATTTT. Translated: CASRQGGGTDTQYF.

In the case of this clonotype: Germline is not matched at one junction end, which may reflect a read error. The chain combines TRBV7-9 with TRBJ1-1; a possible D gene is TRBD1 (5 bases). The CDR3 runs 15 residues. Germline V CDR1 and CDR2: SEHNR, FQNEAQ (reference sequence). The chain's CDR3 is CASSYPWGRNNEAFF. The CDR3 nucleotides read TGTGCCAGCAGTTACCCTTGGGGGAGGAACAATGAAGCTTTCTTT.

This chain connects TRBV10-3 to TRBJ1-2, with D possibly matching TRBD1 (5 bases). Per germline, CDR1 ENHRY and CDR2 SYGVKD. V lost 8 bases to trimming and J lost 6 bases, with 19 bases between them. CDR3 length: 14 residues. CDR3 bases: TGTGCCATCTCCACCCGGGGGATCTCGAATGGCTACACCTTC. This codes for CAISTRGISNGYTF.

This clonotype appeared a few times. The chain recombines TRBV29-1 with TRBJ1-1; TRBD1 might be the D (5 bases). V was trimmed by 7 bases and J by 5 bases, leaving 17 bases between them. The germline V gene has CDR1 SQVTM and CDR2 ANQGSEA. The CDR3 has 13 amino acids. The CDR3 loop is CSGRTGDGTEAFF. The CDR3 coding sequence is TGCAGCGGCCGGACGGGGGATGGGACTGAAGCTTTCTTT. The full variable domain, rest sourced from reference TRBV29-1 and TRBJ1-1, is SAVISQKPSRDICQRGTSLTIQCQVDSQVTMMFWYRQQPGQSLTLIATANQGSEATYESGFVIDKFPISRPNLTFSTLTVSNMSPEDSSIYLCSGRTGDGTEAFFGQGTRLTVV.

J is TRBJ2-3 and V is TRBV6-2 or TRBV6-3; no clear D. Trimming removed 4 bases at V and 2 bases at J, with 10 bases between. CDR3 size: 14 residues. CDR1 is MNHEY and CDR2 is SVGEGT in the germline V gene. The chain's CDR3 is CASSFDITTDTQYF. CDR3 DNA: TGTGCCAGCAGTTTTGACATTACCACAGATACGCAGTATTTT.

This clonotype appeared a single time. The chain has TRBV18 and TRBJ1-2; no clear D gene. This CDR3 is built from 15 residues. Trimming stripped 3 bases from V and 14 bases from J, with 25 bases between. From germline, CDR1 is KGHSH and CDR2 LQKENI. CDR3 protein: CASSPQPALIFVGTF. In DNA form, the CDR3 reads TGTGCCAGCTCACCGCAACCGGCTCTCATATTTGTCGGGACCTTC.

The V gene is TRBV4-1, the J gene TRBJ1-5; tentative D call: TRBD1 (5 bases). In germline, CDR1 is MGHRA, CDR2 YSYEKL. This CDR3 is 18 amino acids long. The V end lost 1 base, the J end lost 3 bases, and 19 bases lay between the germline ends. The CDR3 spells CASSQGGGKGLYNQPQHF. The CDR3 DNA sequence: TGCGCCAGCAGCCAAGGGGGGGGGAAAGGGCTCTACAATCAGCCCCAGCATTTT.

The table lists this clonotype with many counts. This sequence joins TRBV7-9 and TRBJ2-4; D tentatively reads TRBD1 or TRBD2 (6 bases each). The CDR3 runs 15 residues. V lost 1 base and J lost 6, with 13 bases in between. Germline V gives CDR1 SEHNR, CDR2 FQNEAQ (reference sequence). The DNA of the CDR3 is TGTGCCAGCAGCTTAGACTCTGGAGGGGGAAACATTCAGTACTTC. It is translated as CASSLDSGGGNIQYF.

There are a few counts of this clonotype. The V and J genes are TRBV5-1 and TRBJ2-1; 9 bases map to TRBD2. CDR1 SGHRS and CDR2 YFSETQ come from the germline V gene. The CDR3 is made up of 14 amino acids. Trimming cost V 4 bases and J 6 bases; bases outside gene matches: 5. The CDR3 region has the DNA TGCGCCAGCAGCGTTAGCGGGGGCTTCAATGAGCAGTTCTTC. Protein: CASSVSGGFNEQFF.

The chain recombines TRBV4-3 with TRBJ2-2, with 16 nucleotides matching TRBD2. CDR1 LGHNA and CDR2 YSLEER come from the germline V gene. V was clipped by 0 bases and J by 4 bases; unmatched bases: 5. The CDR3 extends over 19 amino acids. CDR3 DNA: TGCGCCAGCAGCCAAGAGGGGACTAGCGGGGGGGTAGTCACCGGGGAGCTGTTTTTT. This translates into CASSQEGTSGGVVTGELFF.

This clonotype was counted a few times. The chain is built from TRBV6-6 and TRBJ2-7; D uncertain. From germline, CDR1 is MNHNY and CDR2 SVGAGI (reference sequence). The CDR3 totals 14 residues. Trimming left V 7 bases short and J 3 bases short, with 16 bases between. In DNA form, the CDR3 reads TGTGCCAGCACCCCTGGCGGCAGATACTACGAGCAGTACGTC. It is translated as CASTPGGRYYEQYV.

For the CDR3, the DNA is TGTGCCAGCAGCTTACGGGACAGAGAACCCCAGCATTTT. Its protein product is CASSLRDREPQHF. The chain joins TRBV9 to TRBJ1-5; 7 bases align to TRBD1. Germline-derived CDR1 and CDR2 are SGDLS and YYNGEE. This CDR3 has 13 residues. V shed 4 bases and J 10 bases; nucleotides not matched to a gene: 8.

There are many counts of this clonotype. V is TRBV29-1 and J is TRBJ2-1; 10 nucleotides match TRBD2. Germline-derived CDR1 and CDR2 are SQVTM and ANQGSEA. CDR3 length: 15 residues. Trimming at V came to 8 bases and at J to 4 bases, leaving 11 bases not matched to a gene. CDR3 sequence (DNA): TGCAGCTCTTGCCCCTTAGCGGGGGGTTACAATGAGCAGTTCTTC. Amino acid sequence: CSSCPLAGGYNEQFF.

V usage is TRBV5-1 and J usage is TRBJ1-4; TRBD1 matches at 10 bases. Trimming at V came to 4 bases and at J to 6 bases, leaving 6 bases not matched to a gene. The CDR3 runs to 15 residues. Germline values: CDR1 SGHRS, CDR2 YFSETQ. CDR3: CASSDSGTGDEKLFF. The CDR3 nucleotides are TGCGCCAGCAGCGACTCCGGGACAGGGGATGAAAAACTGTTTTTT.

This sequence joins TRBV9 and TRBJ1-1; D possibly corresponds to TRBD1 (6 bases). Deletions cut 5 bases from V and 3 bases from J, with 14 bases between. CDR1 and CDR2 from the germline V gene are SGDLS and YYNGEE. The CDR3 spans 14 residues. CDR3 sequence (DNA): TGTGCCAGCAGTCGACTCCAGGGGTACACTGAAGCTTTCTTT. Protein product: CASSRLQGYTEAFF.